The next 19 T cell receptor beta chains were all read from a single sample in a study of radiation and T cells in renal cell carcinoma. Noted time point: blood 4 weeks post-SBRT, at nephrectomy. Treatment here: 15 Gy SBRT to primary tumor, nephrectomy 4 weeks later. The method was immunoSEQ multiplex PCR; TCRdb's version includes in-frame clones alone and lacks a portion of them. The table records roughly 80,000 clones, around four fifths of them present only once. Source: blood, taken from a patient whose treatment included radiotherapy and nephrectomy. These receptors were obtained from a woman aged 60-75 years with renal cell carcinoma.

The genes are TRBV27 and TRBJ2-7; TRBD1 or TRBD2 may be the D gene (5 bases each). Trimming pared 3 bases from V and 5 bases from J, leaving 11 bases between. CDR1 is MNHEY, CDR2 SMNVEV, per germline (reference sequence). The CDR3 sequence is 13 residues long. DNA of the CDR3: TGTGCCAGCAGTTTCCAAATGGGGGACGAGCAGTACTTC. The encoded protein is CASSFQMGDEQYF.

This clone was recorded only once. This rearrangement joins TRBV6-1 to TRBJ1-1, with 7 bases aligning to TRBD1. The CDR3 spans 14 residues. V trimming: 3 bases; J trimming: 6 bases; junction bases outside the gene matches: 7. The germline V gene encodes CDR1 MNHNS and CDR2 SASEGT. CDR3 protein: CASSDRDSLSEAFF. The CDR3 nucleotides read TGTGCCAGCAGTGACAGGGACAGCTTATCTGAAGCTTTCTTT.

The J gene is TRBJ2-5, the V gene TRBV5-1, with unresolved D. Matching the DNA end better, TRBJ2-7 makes the J call doubtful. CDR1 and CDR2 from the germline V gene are SGHRS and YFSETQ. This CDR3 is 16 amino acids long. CDR3 region: CASSLNIAQYSYEQYF. The CDR3 nucleotides are TGCGCCAGCAGCTTGAATATTGCCCAATATTCCTACGAGCAGTACTTC.

This clone was observed a few times. The chain employs TRBV28 and TRBJ2-1, with 9 positions matching TRBD2. This CDR3 is built from 16 residues. CDR1 is MDHEN and CDR2 is SYDVKM in the germline V gene. The trim removed 3 bases at V and 5 bases at J, leaving 8 bases unmatched. CDR3 sequence reads: CASSFGAGGGNNEQFF. In DNA, the CDR3 is TGTGCCAGCAGTTTCGGGGCGGGAGGGGGAAACAATGAGCAGTTCTTC. The variable domain in full, with the rest retrieved from reference TRBV28 and TRBJ2-1, is DVKVTQSSRYLVKRTGEKVFLECVQDMDHENMFWYRQDPGLGLRLIYFSYDVKMKEKGDIPEGYSVSREKKERFSLILESASTNQTSMYLCASSFGAGGGNNEQFFGPGTRLTVL.

V usage is TRBV2 and J usage is TRBJ1-6; possibly TRBD1 for D (6 bases). Trimming pared 6 bases from V and 7 bases from J, leaving 16 bases between. Germline CDR1 SNHLY, CDR2 FYNNEI. The CDR3 has 15 amino acids. Written as DNA, the CDR3 is TGTGCCAGCAGCACCCTCAGGGGTAGGAATTCACCCCTCCACTTT. This gives the protein CASSTLRGRNSPLHF.

The chain carries TRBV5-1 and TRBJ2-3; D possibly uses TRBD1 or TRBD2 (5 bases each). CDR1 and CDR2 from the germline V gene are SGHRS and YFSETQ. This CDR3 spans 15 amino acids. Trimming stripped 2 bases from V and 1 base from J, with 11 bases between. CDR3 DNA: TGCGCCAGCAGCTTTGAGGGACGGGGCACAGATACGCAGTATTTT. The encoded protein is CASSFEGRGTDTQYF.

The chain employs TRBV5-8 and TRBJ1-5; possibly TRBD1 for D (5 bases). V lost 6 bases and J 5 bases, leaving 15 bases between the germline ends. Germline V gene sequence: CDR1 SGHTS, CDR2 YDEGEE. The CDR3 runs 14 residues. As DNA, the CDR3 is TGTGCCAGCACCGCCGGTGGGGGTTATCAGCCCCAGCATTTT. Its translation: CASTAGGGYQPQHF.

V and J are TRBV4-2 and TRBJ2-2, with 9 bases aligning to TRBD2. Germline-derived CDR1 and CDR2 are LGHNA and YNFKEQ. Trimming took 5 bases from V and 1 from J; bases not matched to a gene: 5. This CDR3 has 16 amino acids. CDR3 in DNA: TGTGCCAGCAGCGGACCTAGCGGGGAGAACACCGGGGAGCTGTTTTTT. Its translation is CASSGPSGENTGELFF.

The rearrangement joins TRBV10-3 to TRBJ1-3, with D possibly matching TRBD1 (5 bases). V shed 4 bases and J shed 0 bases, with 13 bases lying between them. This CDR3 has 16 amino acids. Germline CDR1 ENHRY, CDR2 SYGVKD. DNA for the CDR3: TGTGCCATCAGTGCTCAGACAGAATCCTCTGGAAACACCATATATTTT. Protein: CAISAQTESSGNTIYF.

This chain connects TRBV6-1 to TRBJ2-3; D uncertain. Per germline, CDR1 MNHNS and CDR2 SASEGT. The V gene lost 2 bases and the J gene lost 3 bases, with 18 bases spanning the gap. The CDR3 is 17 amino acids. The CDR3 loop is CASSEFFEFGQTDTQYF. DNA of the CDR3: TGTGCCAGCAGTGAATTTTTTGAGTTCGGGCAGACAGATACGCAGTATTTT.

This clone occurred a few times. The chain is built from TRBV29-1 and TRBJ2-3, with TRBD1 identical over 7 bases. The CDR3 covers 16 residues. Unmatched junction bases numbered 13, after V lost 7 bases and J lost 0 bases. Germline CDR1 and CDR2: SQVTM and ANQGSEA. The CDR3 here is CSAGQADVSSTDTQYF. Here the CDR3 DNA reads TGCAGCGCCGGACAGGCAGACGTCTCTAGCACAGATACGCAGTATTTT.

This chain uses TRBV2 with TRBJ2-3, with 9 bases fitting TRBD1. Germline V lookup: CDR1 SNHLY, CDR2 FYNNEI. CDR3 length: 16 amino acids. V lost 2 bases and J lost 2; bases outside the gene matches: 5. DNA of the CDR3: TGTGCCAGCAGTGAAAACAGGGGGCGGAACACAGATACGCAGTATTTT. It yields the protein CASSENRGRNTDTQYF.

The genes are TRBV10-2 and TRBJ2-3, with D unclear. In germline, CDR1 is WSHSY, CDR2 SAAADI. The CDR3 runs 11 residues. V gave up 6 bases and J gave up 6 bases, with 7 bases separating them. The CDR3 is CASSELDTQYF. The CDR3 nucleotides read TGCGCCAGCAGCGAACTGGATACGCAGTATTTT.

The chain couples TRBV19 to TRBJ2-3; 7 bases agree with TRBD2. J gave up 4 bases and V 8 bases, and 12 bases lay outside the gene matches. This CDR3 spans 15 amino acids. Germline V gene data show CDR1 as LNHDA and CDR2 as SQIVND (reference sequence). CDR3 residues: CASARGDSRADTQYF. The CDR3 DNA sequence: TGTGCCAGTGCCCGGGGGGACTCAAGAGCAGATACGCAGTATTTT.

The V gene is TRBV19, the J gene TRBJ2-4; possibly TRBD1 for D (6 bases). Germline V lookup: CDR1 LNHDA, CDR2 SQIVND (reference sequence). CDR3 length: 14 residues. V was shortened by 7 bases and J by 1 base, with 11 bases between the two germline ends. The CDR3, as DNA: TGTGCCAGTAACCCCGACAGGGCCAAAAACATTCAGTACTTC. Translated, it gives CASNPDRAKNIQYF.

This chain connects TRBV19 to TRBJ2-7; 9 bases are a match to TRBD2. The CDR3 covers 15 residues. Trimming cost V 7 bases and J 0 bases; bases outside gene matches: 7. CDR1 is LNHDA, CDR2 SQIVND, per germline (reference sequence). The CDR3 bases are TGTGCCAGTACCCCTAGCGGGAAAGACTCCTACGAGCAGTACTTC. It encodes CASTPSGKDSYEQYF.

Only a few counts were recorded for this clone. The chain combines TRBV21-1 with TRBJ1-2; the table's TRBD1 call for D was not verified on the DNA. TRBV21-1 is a documented pseudogene. This CDR3 has 14 residues. The CDR3 DNA sequence: TGTGCCAGCAGCGATCACAGGGCCAATAATGGCTACACCTTC. This sequence encodes CASSDHRANNGYTF.

This clone has only one observation. The junction departs from germline at one end; a sequencing error may be responsible. The chain has TRBV11-1 and TRBJ1-1; D is undetermined. This CDR3 has 12 residues. Germline CDR1 and CDR2: SGHAT and FQDESV (reference sequence). The CDR3 nucleotides read TGTGCCAGCAGCTTAGAAGTATCGGCAGGAGACTTT. It codes for CASSLEVSAGDF.

The chain carries TRBV9 and TRBJ1-4; TRBD1 might be the D (5 bases). V was trimmed by 0 bases and J by 3 bases, leaving 9 bases between them. The CDR3 consists of 15 residues. In germline, CDR1 is SGDLS, CDR2 YYNGEE. CDR3 in amino acids: CASSVGGSANEKLFF. The CDR3 DNA follows: TGTGCCAGCAGCGTAGGGGGGTCGGCTAATGAAAAACTGTTTTTT.